What follows is one T cell receptor beta chain and its context. Its antigen remains unknown. The method was immunoSEQ multiplex PCR; TCRdb's version includes in-frame clones alone and lacks a portion of them. The repertoire holds under 20,000 clones, with roughly 84% as singletons. The sample is drawn from a study of OX40 agonist ivuxolimab in advanced cancers. The study's findings and limits: Both CD4+ and CD8+ T cell populations in blood had undergone clonal expansion by week 6 at 0.1 to 3.0 mg/kg. Patients who responded partially at 0.1-3.0 mg/kg showed clonal expansion ranking among the lowest. Determination of antigen specificity was not performed for the expanded peripheral T cells.

Trimming removed 5 bases from V and 0 bases from J, with 12 bases in between. Germline-derived CDR1 and CDR2 are SGHAT and FQNNGV. The CDR3 sequence is 15 residues long. The sequence derives from an adult with an advanced solid tumor such as melanoma, head and neck, liver or kidney cancer. The specimen was CD4+ or CD8+ T cells sorted from blood, collected in a trial of the OX40 agonist ivuxolimab. The chain recombines TRBV11-2 with TRBJ2-3, with D tentatively TRBD1 (6 bases). The CDR3 DNA is TGTGCCAGCAGCCCGACAGGTGCTAGCACAGATACGCAGTATTTT. This gives the protein CASSPTGASTDTQYF.